A single TCR beta chain is shown here with its context. The antigen remains undetermined. It was with 60 Vbeta and 13 Jbeta primers that the PCR ran. TCRdb keeps only in-frame clones here, not all; method: immunoSEQ multiplex PCR. This sample has under 130,000 clones, with more than 60% found just once. This entry comes from a study of cytomegalovirus exposure and HLA in healthy donors. The study, taken as a whole, reports: Most subjects had HLA-A and HLA-B alleles reportedly predicted accurately by TCR beta sequences. HLA alleles were associated with some 16,000 TCR beta sequences in a later analysis at 0.05 false discovery rate.

This CDR3 contains 13 residues. Germline-derived CDR1 and CDR2 are SGHDN and FVKESK. The V end lost 2 bases, the J end lost 8 bases, and 9 bases lay between the germline ends. V usage is TRBV14 and J usage is TRBJ1-4; D call uncertain. This sequence originates from a male donor in good health and CMV-seronegative. The sample was PBMCs. The chain's CDR3 is CASSQLQWEKLFF. The DNA of the CDR3 is TGTGCCAGCAGCCAATTACAGTGGGAAAAACTGTTTTTT.